This passage covers 5 T cell receptor beta chains from one sample sequenced in a study of blood T cell repertoires in COVID-19. Sequencing was performed with immunoSEQ multiplex PCR; in TCRdb, only in-frame clones are kept and a portion is missing. The data hold hundreds of thousands of clones, with 75% to 85% observed a single time. What was sequenced was peripheral blood. These receptors were obtained from a woman aged 60-75 years with active or convalescent COVID-19.

The genes are TRBV11-3 and TRBJ2-1, with 10 nucleotides matching TRBD1. This CDR3 region has 15 residues. V shed 3 bases and J 7 bases; nucleotides not matched to a gene: 6. Per germline, CDR1 SGHNT and CDR2 YENEEA. CDR3 residues: CASSLGQGSTNEQFF. Written as DNA, the CDR3 is TGTGCCAGCAGCTTGGGACAGGGGTCGACGAATGAGCAGTTCTTC.

This clone was counted a few times. The chain combines TRBV9 with TRBJ1-2; no clear D. The CDR3 sequence is 12 residues long. Germline CDR1 is SGDLS and CDR2 is YYNGEE. V shed 0 bases and J shed 8 bases, with 8 bases lying between them. The CDR3 DNA follows: TGTGCCAGCAGCGTAGTTTCGGGAGGCTACACCTTC. Residues: CASSVVSGGYTF.

The rearrangement links TRBV5-1 to TRBJ2-5; 7 bases are shared with TRBD2. V lost 3 bases to trimming and J lost 3 bases; unmatched junction nucleotides: 8. Germline V gene data show CDR1 as SGHRS and CDR2 as YFSETQ. The CDR3 has 15 amino acids. The DNA for the CDR3 is TGCGCCAGCAGCTATCAGCGGGGACCAGAAGAGACCCAGTACTTC. Translation gives CASSYQRGPEETQYF.

The rearrangement joins TRBV7-9 to TRBJ2-3; a possible D gene is TRBD2 (6 bases). Germline loops: CDR1 SEHNR, CDR2 FQNEAQ (reference sequence). The ends were cut back, 5 bases at V and 2 bases at J, with 8 bases in the middle. This CDR3 is 13 amino acids long. In DNA form, the CDR3 reads TGTGCCAGCAGCCGGGACTCCACAGATACGCAGTATTTT. The encoded protein is CASSRDSTDTQYF.

The chain employs TRBV7-9 and TRBJ2-7; 10 bases are a match to TRBD1. V shed 4 bases and J 2 bases; nucleotides not matched to a gene: 11. Germline CDR1 and CDR2: SEHNR and FQNEAQ (reference sequence). The CDR3 loop spans 17 amino acids. The CDR3 region is CASSSQDRGRRPYEQYF. The CDR3 DNA reads as TGTGCCAGCAGCTCCCAAGACAGGGGGCGAAGACCCTACGAGCAGTACTTC.